One and the same sample provided the 27 T cell receptor beta chains below, sequenced in a study of tumor and adjacent non-tumor tissue in lung cancer. RNA was extracted from bulk tissue without any cell sorting. TCRbeta libraries were built with three rounds of nested PCR, modified from ARM-PCR. TCRdb redid the calling of the multiplex PCR reads with MiXCR, one entry per CDR3 protein. The sample has about 200,000 distinct CDR3 sequences; approximately 74% are singletons. The sample was lung tumor tissue. The receptors were gathered from a man aged 55 to 70 with non-small cell lung cancer.

Note on this clonotype: Sequence at one end of the junction differs from germline and may be a read error. In DNA, the CDR3 is TGTGCCAGCAGTTATGTAAGGGCAGGGCGCTGGTTAAGACCCCATCATTTT. It yields the protein CASSYVRAGRWLRPHHF. The V gene is TRBV6-5, the J gene TRBJ1-5, with D maybe TRBD1 (5 bases). This CDR3 is built from 17 residues. CDR1 is MNHEY and CDR2 is SVGAGI in the germline V gene.

Details on this clonotype: One end of the junction varies from germline; a read error may be responsible. The V and J genes are TRBV10-2 and TRBJ2-7, with 13 nucleotides matching TRBD2. The CDR3 loop spans 16 amino acids. The germline CDR1 and CDR2 sequences are WSHSY and SAAADI. As DNA, the CDR3 is TGTGCCAGCAGCCGCGAACTAGCGGGGGGGGCCCAGGAGCAGTACTTC. It yields the protein CASSRELAGGAQEQYF.

The J gene is TRBJ2-4, the V gene TRBV20-1; D perhaps matches TRBD1 (7 bases). The CDR3 consists of 15 residues. With 2 bases removed from V and 8 bases from J, the gap between germline ends came to 19 bases. Germline V gene data show CDR1 as DFQATT and CDR2 as SNEGSKA (reference sequence). CDR3 amino acids: CSARRERGRRDIQYF. The CDR3 DNA reads as TGCAGTGCTAGACGGGAGAGGGGGCGCCGGGACATTCAGTACTTC.

As concerns this clonotype: The junction departs from germline at one end; a sequencing error may be responsible. The rearrangement uses TRBV12-3 or TRBV12-4 and TRBJ2-1, with 10 nucleotides matching TRBD2. Gene TRBJ2-7 matches the end of the DNA better, so the J call may be wrong. CDR3 length: 16 amino acids. For the CDR3, the DNA is TGTACCAGCAGTCCCCTTCTAGCGGGGGCCTACAATGAGCAGTACTTC. Its protein product is CTSSPLLAGAYNEQYF.

This clonotype was detected only once. The chain carries TRBV29-1 and TRBJ2-7, with a tentative D call TRBD2 (6 bases). The CDR3 has 15 residues. Trimming removed 5 bases from V and 6 bases from J, with 23 bases in between. In germline, CDR1 is SQVTM, CDR2 ANQGSEA. CDR3: CSVRTIGSHSVEQYF. The CDR3 DNA reads as TGCAGCGTTCGGACTATCGGGAGTCACAGTGTCGAGCAGTACTTC.

Concerning this clonotype: One junction end disagrees with the germline gene, perhaps due to a read error. This chain connects TRBV7-9 to TRBJ2-3; 9 bases line up with TRBD2. The germline V gene encodes CDR1 SEHNR and CDR2 FQNEAQ (reference sequence). This CDR3 has 15 amino acids. The CDR3 DNA follows: TGTGCCAGCAACTTAAGTGGGACTAGCCGGGATACGCAGTATTTT. Protein sequence: CASNLSGTSRDTQYF.

This chain links TRBV12-3 or TRBV12-4 with TRBJ2-5; tentative D call: TRBD2 (7 bases). Trimming stripped 8 bases from V and 5 bases from J, with 18 bases between. CDR3 length equals 14 residues. In DNA, the CDR3 is TGTGCCAGCGGCCAAGGGGGGGATGGTGAGACCCAGTACTTC. This gives the protein CASGQGGDGETQYF.

The V call is TRBV29-1, the J call TRBJ2-1; TRBD2 agrees at 10 bases. The germline CDR1 and CDR2 sequences are SQVTM and ANQGSEA. CDR3 length equals 13 residues. Losses at the gene ends were 3 bases for V and 8 bases for J; bases not matched to a gene: 4. The CDR3 is CSVDGTSVDEQFF. The CDR3 DNA reads as TGCAGCGTTGACGGGACTAGCGTTGATGAGCAGTTCTTC.

This clonotype was counted at least ten times. The chain is built from TRBV5-4 and TRBJ2-2; D might be TRBD2 (5 bases). Looked up from germline, CDR1 is SGHNT and CDR2 is YYREEE (reference sequence). The V and J ends lost 0 bases and 0 bases respectively, with 15 bases between them. The CDR3 contains 18 residues. The CDR3, as DNA: TGTGCCAGCAGCTTGGATGGTCAGCGGCAAACGAACACCGGGGAGCTGTTTTTT. Translated: CASSLDGQRQTNTGELFF.

On this clonotype: The junction does not match germline at one end; this may be a read error. CDR3 amino acids: CSGILIVGGNYEHYF. In nucleotides, the CDR3 is TGCAGCGGTATTCTGATAGTCGGGGGAAACTACGAGCACTACTTC. The chain is built from TRBV20-1 and TRBJ2-7; possibly TRBD2 for D (6 bases). The CDR3 spans 15 residues. The V gene's germline CDR1 is DFQATT and CDR2 SNEGSKA (reference sequence).

This clonotype was seen just once. The junction does not match germline at one end; this may be a read error. DNA for the CDR3: TGCAGTGCTGGAGATAGCTCGGCTAGATTGAATGAGCAGTTCTTC. Translation gives CSAGDSSARLNEQFF. The gene calls are TRBV20-1 and TRBJ2-1; D remains ambiguous. CDR1 and CDR2 from the germline V gene are DFQATT and SNEGSKA (reference sequence). The CDR3 length is 15 residues.

Comment on this clonotype: At one boundary the junction diverges from the germline segment, which might be a read error. The V and J genes are TRBV4-2 and TRBJ2-7; the match to TRBD2 covers 8 bases. Germline-derived CDR1 and CDR2 are LGHNA and YNFKEQ. The CDR3 has 14 residues. CDR3 region: CASSLGTSSYEQYF. The CDR3 nucleotides are TGTGCCAGTAGCCTAGGGACTAGCTCCTACGAGCAGTACTTC.

This clonotype was picked up a small number of times. A much more abundant neighbour one base away suggests this may be a read error. Since the CDR3 does not end with the conserved phenylalanine or tryptophan, this likely comes from a read error. The rearrangement uses TRBV6-5 and TRBJ2-7, with 7 positions matching TRBD2. The CDR3 is 13 amino acids. After removal of 5 bases from V and 5 bases from J, the junction contained 6 bases not matched to a gene. Looked up from germline, CDR1 is MNHEY and CDR2 is SVGAGI. The CDR3 protein is CASSREAENEQYS. CDR3 coding DNA: TGTGCCAGCAGTCGGGAGGCGGAGAACGAGCAGTACTCC.

This sequence joins TRBV29-1 and TRBJ1-4; D uncertain. Germline V gives CDR1 SQVTM, CDR2 ANQGSEA. The CDR3 contains 12 residues. V dropped 4 bases and J dropped 6 bases, with 9 bases sitting between them. CDR3 loop: CSVGMDYEKLFF. The CDR3 region has the DNA TGCAGCGTTGGTATGGACTATGAAAAACTGTTTTTT.

Comments on this clonotype: Since a much larger clone is just one base distant, this may be a read error. This chain uses TRBV6-5 with TRBJ1-4; 9 bases line up with TRBD1. CDR1 is MNHEY and CDR2 is SVGAGI in the germline V gene. After removal of 5 bases from V and 7 bases from J, the junction contained 14 bases not matched to a gene. This CDR3 has 17 amino acids. CDR3 nucleotides: TGTGCCAGCAGTCAGCGGACCGGGACAGGGAGATTTGAAAAACTGTTTTTT. Its protein is CASSQRTGTGRFEKLFF.

The chain is built from TRBV11-2 and TRBJ1-1; no definite D call. The CDR3 has 16 amino acids. Germline values: CDR1 SGHAT, CDR2 FQNNGV. Trimming shortened V by 8 bases and J by 1 base, and 20 bases separated the two germline ends. The CDR3 region is CASLLAGSTANTEAFF. In nucleotides, the CDR3 is TGTGCCAGCCTCCTTGCTGGTTCGACCGCGAACACTGAAGCTTTCTTT.

This clonotype was picked up a small number of times. A read error is possible here, since a much larger clone lies one base away. The J gene is TRBJ2-3, the V gene TRBV11-2, with 13 bases matching TRBD2. Trimming cost V 7 bases and J 4 bases; bases outside gene matches: 8. The CDR3 totals 16 residues. CDR1 is SGHAT, CDR2 FQNNGV, per germline. CDR3 sequence reads: CASNSLAGGLPDTQYF. CDR3 nucleotide sequence: TGTGCCAGCAACTCACTAGCGGGGGGGCTTCCAGATACGCAGTATTTT.

V is TRBV11-3 and J is TRBJ2-6; unclear D gene. V lost 7 bases and J 0 bases, leaving 16 bases between the germline ends. From germline, CDR1 is SGHNT and CDR2 YENEEA. The CDR3 is 17 residues long. CDR3 in DNA: TGTGCCAGCAACTCTCAGGAGTCTAGCTCTGGGGCCAACGTCCTGACTTTC. As protein: CASNSQESSSGANVLTF.

The chain carries TRBV11-3 and TRBJ2-3; no firm D call. V was cut by 0 bases and J by 13 bases, with 14 bases left in between. Per germline, CDR1 SGHNT and CDR2 YENEEA. The CDR3 has 13 residues. CDR3 sequence: CASSLEMRRVEYF. The CDR3 DNA is TGTGCCAGCAGCTTAGAGATGAGAAGAGTAGAGTATTTT.

V usage is TRBV14 and J usage is TRBJ2-7; 9 bases line up with TRBD1. Germline values: CDR1 SGHDN, CDR2 FVKESK. Germline trimming cut 4 bases from V and 5 bases from J; bases unmatched to any gene: 6. The CDR3 loop spans 14 amino acids. CDR3 residues: CASSRSGQGHEQYF. CDR3 DNA: TGTGCCAGCAGCCGGTCGGGACAGGGCCACGAGCAGTACTTC.

The chain couples TRBV6-6 to TRBJ2-7; D may be TRBD1 or TRBD2 (5 bases each). Deletions cut 7 bases from V and 7 bases from J, with 20 bases between. Germline loops: CDR1 MNHNY, CDR2 SVGAGI (reference sequence). CDR3 length: 14 residues. CDR3 sequence reads: CASNSSQGAGEQYF. CDR3 DNA sequence: TGTGCCAGCAACTCTTCCCAGGGAGCAGGGGAGCAGTACTTC.

For this clonotype: A junction end diverges from the germline sequence, so it may reflect a read error. This chain uses TRBV5-1 with TRBJ2-1; weak D call: TRBD2 (6 bases). CDR3 length: 15 residues. CDR1 is SGHRS, CDR2 YFSETQ, per germline. CDR3 nucleotides: TGCGCCACCAGCTTTAATGGAGGGTCCTACAATGAGCAGTTCTTC. It is translated as CATSFNGGSYNEQFF.

On this clonotype itself: A much larger clone is a single base away; this may be a read error. V and J are TRBV6-6 and TRBJ2-7, with D maybe TRBD1 (5 bases). Germline assignment: CDR1 MNHNY and CDR2 SVGAGI (reference sequence). The CDR3 consists of 13 residues. CDR3 sequence reads: CDSSQGLIYEQYF. The CDR3 bases are TGTGACAGCAGCCAGGGCCTTATCTACGAGCAGTACTTC.

The chain links TRBV12-3 or TRBV12-4 to TRBJ2-7; 8 positions agree with TRBD1. This CDR3 region has 13 residues. The V and J ends lost 6 bases and 5 bases, in that order; junction bases with no gene match: 6. CDR3 sequence: CASRWTGLDEQYF. The CDR3 DNA sequence: TGTGCCAGCAGATGGACAGGGCTGGACGAGCAGTACTTC.

Of note for this clonotype: This sequence may be a read error, since a much larger clone differs from it by one base. V and J are TRBV20-1 and TRBJ2-1; unclear D gene. The CDR3 is made up of 12 amino acids. With 6 bases removed from V and 5 bases from J, the gap between germline ends came to 11 bases. Germline CDR1 reads DFQATT; CDR2 reads SNEGSKA (reference sequence). In nucleotides, the CDR3 is TGCAGTGCGAGTAGGGTGGACAATGAGCAGTTCTTC. It translates to CSASRVDNEQFF.

The chain recombines TRBV11-3 with TRBJ2-7; D remains ambiguous. The V end lost 9 bases, the J end lost 2 bases, and 14 bases lay between the germline ends. CDR1 and CDR2 (germline): SGHNT, YENEEA. The CDR3 loop spans 13 amino acids. This chain's CDR3 is CARNHGRTYEQYF. The CDR3 nucleotides read TGTGCCAGGAACCACGGGCGGACCTACGAGCAGTACTTC.

As to this clonotype: In this CDR3 the conserved last residue, phenylalanine or tryptophan, is missing, so a read error is likely. The genes are TRBV4-1 and TRBJ1-5; D remains unclear. The CDR3 totals 14 residues. Germline assignment: CDR1 MGHRA and CDR2 YSYEKL. V was trimmed by 1 base and J by 1 base, leaving 5 bases between them. CDR3 coding DNA: TGCGCCAGCAGCCAAGGTCTGAGCAATCAGCCCCAGCATATT. Translated, it gives CASSQGLSNQPQHI.